This T cell receptor (beta chain) was recovered during a study of tissue T cells after allogeneic stem cell transplantation. As for time point: mouse harvest day 7 after allogeneic transplant. Tail vein injection delivered 10^7 T-cell-depleted bone marrow cells and 10^6 splenic CD5+ T cells. Tissues came from B6→BALB/c major-mismatch GVHD mice at day 7 or 14. Clones were sequenced by immunoSEQ multiplex PCR, and TCRdb holds only the in-frame ones, with some missing. The profile shows about 5,800 clones, 46% of them singletons. This clone appeared once. What it binds is unknown. Gene names are mouse gene names. The CDR3 is cut off 1 residue early in the read; its end comes from the germline J gene. The V and J ends lost 4 bases and 0 bases, in that order; junction bases with no gene match: 3. Germline CDR1 reads NNHNN; CDR2 reads SYGAGS (reference sequence). The CDR3 spans 16 residues. Overall study findings and caveats: Anatomically similar tissues had similar TCR repertoires within each patient.

Sequenced: skin. V is TRBV13-2 and J is TRBJ2-5, with TRBD2 matching 12 bases. The TCR sequence derives from a female BALB/c mouse given C57BL/6 T cells with graft-versus-host disease after an allogeneic hematopoietic cell transplant. The sequenced part of the CDR3 DNA is TGTGCCAGCGGTCGGGACTGGGGGGATAACCAAGACACCCAGTAC. This sequence encodes CASGRDWGDNQDTQY. The full CDR3 protein is CASGRDWGDNQDTQYF.